Below, 15 T cell receptor beta chains from the same sample are listed, as sequenced in a study of control samples from healthy donors and cancer patients (dated by TCRdb to between 2020 and 2021). Library generation was performed with the immunoSEQ multiplex PCR assay. Sourced from immuneACCESS, this table was stored by TCRdb with only in-frame sequences that have V and J called. A share of the clones is absent; for the studies checked, an unresolved V gene accounts for under half, and the remainder has no known explanation. The sample has 110,000 or so clones on record, about 89% of them singletons. The ten largest clones take up approximately 15% of the sample. The sample was blood. All receptors derive from a woman in her forties or fifties in good health.

This rearrangement joins TRBV4-2 to TRBJ2-7; D may correspond to TRBD1 or TRBD2 (6 bases each). The CDR3 consists of 16 residues. Germline CDR1 is LGHNA and CDR2 is YNFKEQ. With 0 bases removed from V and 3 bases from J, the gap between germline ends came to 15 bases. CDR3 sequence (DNA): TGTGCCAGCAGCCAAGACCAAGGGGGGATTTACTACGAGCAGTACTTC. This sequence encodes CASSQDQGGIYYEQYF.

CDR3 residues: CASTSYNEQFF. In DNA form, the CDR3 reads TGTGCCAGCACGAGCTACAATGAGCAGTTCTTC. V is TRBV27 and J is TRBJ2-1; D gene unclear. Trimming pared 7 bases from V and 3 bases from J, leaving 4 bases between. There are 11 residues in the CDR3. Germline V gives CDR1 MNHEY, CDR2 SMNVEV (reference sequence).

The CDR3 DNA is TGTGCCAGCAGTTACGAATGGAACACTGAAGCTTTCTTT. It specifies CASSYEWNTEAFF. The V and J genes are TRBV6-5 and TRBJ1-1; D remains ambiguous. V lost 2 bases to trimming and J lost 1 base, with 5 bases between them. Germline assignment: CDR1 MNHEY and CDR2 SVGAGI. This CDR3 comprises 13 residues.

The chain joins TRBV9 to TRBJ1-2; 7 bases align to TRBD1. CDR1 is SGDLS, CDR2 YYNGEE, per germline. With V trimmed by 4 bases and J by 5 bases, 5 bases remained unmatched. This CDR3 spans 13 amino acids. DNA of the CDR3: TGTGCCAGCAGCTCGGGACAGCAGTATGGCTACACCTTC. Its protein is CASSSGQQYGYTF.

V is TRBV19 and J is TRBJ2-2, with a possible D match to TRBD2 (7 bases). Trimming removed 3 bases from V and 7 bases from J, with 18 bases in between. The CDR3 has 16 amino acids. Looked up from germline, CDR1 is LNHDA and CDR2 is SQIVND (reference sequence). This CDR3 reads CASSIDWGGAGGELFF. The CDR3 DNA sequence: TGTGCCAGTAGTATTGATTGGGGGGGCGCTGGCGGGGAGCTGTTTTTT.

This chain connects TRBV7-6 to TRBJ1-2, with 10 bases identical to TRBD1. J gave up 10 bases and V 4 bases, and 12 bases lay outside the gene matches. Germline loops: CDR1 SGHVS, CDR2 FNYEAQ. This CDR3 has 15 residues. The CDR3 loop reads CASSSRTGGMLDYTF. For the CDR3, the DNA is TGTGCCAGCAGCTCGCGGACAGGGGGGATGCTTGACTACACCTTC.

The J gene is TRBJ2-1, the V gene TRBV29-1; 7 bases are shared with TRBD2. Germline-derived CDR1 and CDR2 are SQVTM and ANQGSEA. With 3 bases clipped from V and 4 bases from J, the junction kept 6 bases outside the gene matches. The CDR3 spans 14 residues. Written as DNA, the CDR3 is TGCAGCGTTGACGTAACGGGAGGATACAATGAGCAGTTCTTC. The encoded protein is CSVDVTGGYNEQFF.

CDR3 nucleotide sequence: TGTGCCAGCAGCCAAGGCCTAAAAACAGGGGGGCTACAGGAAAAACTGTTTTTT. Translated: CASSQGLKTGGLQEKLFF. The gene calls are TRBV14 and TRBJ1-4; TRBD1 agrees at 8 bases. The CDR3 consists of 18 residues. From germline, CDR1 is SGHDN and CDR2 FVKESK. V lost 1 base and J lost 8; bases outside the gene matches: 15.

V gene TRBV7-9 combines with J gene TRBJ2-4; D call uncertain. Trimming removed 2 bases from V and 16 bases from J, with 27 bases in between. This CDR3 spans 16 amino acids. Germline CDR1 reads SEHNR; CDR2 reads FQNEAQ (reference sequence). The CDR3 here is CASSLISDRHHASPYF. Here the CDR3 DNA reads TGTGCCAGCAGCTTAATCTCAGACCGTCACCACGCCTCTCCTTACTTC. Combining the CDR3 with reference TRBV7-9 and TRBJ2-4 gives the whole variable domain DTGVSQNPRHKITKRGQNVTFRCDPISEHNRLYWYRQTLGQGPEFLTYFQNEAQLEKSRLLSDRFSAERPKGSFSTLEIQRTEQGDSAMYLCASSLISDRHHASPYFGAGTRLSVL.

Comments on this clone: Its ends do not fully match the called genes, so a read error is possible. The CDR3 nucleotides read TGTGCCAGCAGTGCCAGCGGGGTCACAAATACGCAGTATTTT. It translates to CASSASGVTNTQYF. This chain links TRBV2 with TRBJ2-3; 7 bases line up with TRBD2. This CDR3 region has 14 residues. From germline, CDR1 is SNHLY and CDR2 FYNNEI.

The chain links TRBV7-3 to TRBJ1-6; D gene uncertain. The length of the CDR3 is 13 residues. V gave up 4 bases and J gave up 9 bases, with 10 bases separating them. Germline CDR1 SGHTA, CDR2 FQGTGA. The CDR3 loop reads CASSSGVRSPLHF. DNA of the CDR3: TGTGCCAGCAGCTCCGGGGTTCGTTCACCCCTCCACTTT.

The rearrangement uses TRBV10-3 and TRBJ2-1, with a weak D call TRBD2 (6 bases). Trimming shortened V by 2 bases and J by 4 bases, and 15 bases separated the two germline ends. The CDR3 has 16 amino acids. In germline, CDR1 is ENHRY, CDR2 SYGVKD. CDR3 coding DNA: TGTGCCATCAGTGAGGCTCCGGCTAGCGCGTACAATGAGCAGTTCTTC. Encoded protein: CAISEAPASAYNEQFF.

The chain joins TRBV4-3 to TRBJ1-4; D uncertain. The germline gives CDR1 LGHNA, CDR2 YSLEER. The CDR3 covers 16 residues. Trimming shortened V by 0 bases and J by 0 bases, and 8 bases separated the two germline ends. The CDR3 spells CASSQDWAATNEKLFF. Here the CDR3 DNA reads TGCGCCAGCAGCCAAGATTGGGCTGCAACTAATGAAAAACTGTTTTTT.

This clone was found a few times. V is TRBV24-1 and J is TRBJ1-2; D is ambiguous. Germline V gene sequence: CDR1 KGHDR, CDR2 SFDVKD. The CDR3 has 12 amino acids. V shed 9 bases and J shed 8 bases, with 15 bases lying between them. CDR3 sequence: CATGLPAGGYTF. The DNA of the CDR3 is TGTGCCACCGGCCTTCCGGCGGGCGGCTACACCTTC.

Here the CDR3 DNA reads TGTGCCAGCAGTTACAGGGTCACTGAAGCTTTCTTT. Its protein product is CASSYRVTEAFF. This chain links TRBV6-2 or TRBV6-3 with TRBJ1-1; D is unclear. Per germline, CDR1 MNHEY and CDR2 SVGEGT. There are 12 residues in the CDR3. Trimming removed 2 bases from V and 4 bases from J, with 5 bases in between.